The entry below describes one T cell receptor beta chain. Authors' analysis steps: Filtering of immunoSEQ junctional sequences could not match full-length read filtering. Clones were read by immunoSEQ multiplex PCR, and TCRdb kept only the in-frame ones, dropping some. V, J and clone size are taken as reported in that table, and D and trimming were inferred from the DNA itself. The sample carries about 2 million clones, about 95% recorded once. The data originate from a study of shared clonotypes between healthy human individuals. CD45RO-negative CD8 cells positively selected for CCR7 made up the naive population, which excluded terminally differentiated effector memory CD45RA+ cells. Trimming took 4 bases from V and 2 from J; bases not matched to a gene: 2. Germline assignment: CDR1 SNHLY and CDR2 FYNNEI. This CDR3 contains 14 residues.

The J gene is TRBJ2-1, the V gene TRBV2; TRBD2 matches 7 bases. The specimen sequenced was naive CD8+ T cells sorted from blood. This sequence was found in a man between 18 and 35 years old in good health. CDR3 in amino acids: CASSVAGAYNEQFF. For the CDR3, the DNA is TGTGCCAGCAGTGTTGCGGGGGCCTACAATGAGCAGTTCTTC. The full variable domain, with the rest looked up from reference TRBV2 and TRBJ2-1, is EPEVTQTPSHQVTQMGQEVILRCVPISNHLYFYWYRQILGQKVEFLVSFYNNEISEKSEIFDDQFSVERPDGSNFTLKIRSTKLEDSAMYFCASSVAGAYNEQFFGPGTRLTVL.